These 27 T cell receptor beta chains came from one sample sequenced in a study of OX40 agonist ivuxolimab in advanced cancers. The repertoire was sequenced with immunoSEQ multiplex PCR; TCRdb's copy has only in-frame clones and lacks some. The profile shows under 70,000 clones, roughly 87% of them singletons. The input for sequencing was CD4+ or CD8+ T cells sorted from blood, taken in a trial of the OX40 agonist ivuxolimab. These receptors were obtained from an adult with an advanced solid tumor such as melanoma, head and neck, liver or kidney cancer.

This chain joins TRBV28 and TRBJ1-3; 8 positions agree with TRBD1. The ends lost 5 bases at V and 2 bases at J; junction bases unmatched: 5. The CDR3 is 15 residues long. Germline CDR1 MDHEN, CDR2 SYDVKM. CDR3 nucleotides: TGTGCCAGCAGTAGCAGGGGGCTTACTGGAAACACCATATATTTT. It translates to CASSSRGLTGNTIYF.

This clone was picked up one time. The genes are TRBV6-6 and TRBJ1-1, with 9 bases matching TRBD1. This CDR3 contains 15 residues. Germline values: CDR1 MNHNY, CDR2 SVGAGI (reference sequence). V was clipped by 5 bases and J by 2 bases; unmatched bases: 6. CDR3 in DNA: TGTGCCAGCAGTCCCCGACAGGGGGAAAACACTGAAGCTTTCTTT. Residues: CASSPRQGENTEAFF.

The V and J genes are TRBV30 and TRBJ2-7, with D possibly TRBD2 on 6 matching bases. Germline CDR1 reads GTSNPN; CDR2 reads SVGIG (reference sequence). The CDR3 consists of 13 residues. V dropped 6 bases and J dropped 2 bases, with 14 bases sitting between them. CDR3 nucleotide sequence: TGTGCCTGTACTCGGGGAGGTACCTACGAGCAGTACTTC. Residues: CACTRGGTYEQYF.

The chain employs TRBV5-5 and TRBJ2-2; D possibly corresponds to TRBD2 (6 bases). V was clipped by 4 bases and J by 7 bases, with 17 bases between them. The CDR3 has 15 residues. CDR1 SGHKS and CDR2 YYEKEE come from the germline V gene (reference sequence). CDR3 coding DNA: TGTGCCAGCAGCCCCGCCGGGGGATACGTCGGGGAGCTGTTTTTT. Amino acid sequence: CASSPAGGYVGELFF.

The gene calls are TRBV30 and TRBJ2-1, with TRBD2 matching 10 bases. Germline CDR1 is GTSNPN and CDR2 is SVGIG (reference sequence). Germline trimming cut 0 bases from V and 5 bases from J; bases unmatched to any gene: 4. The CDR3 spans 15 residues. Here the CDR3 DNA reads TGTGCCTGGAGTGTTGGTAGCGGGAGGAACAATGAGCAGTTCTTC. This sequence encodes CAWSVGSGRNNEQFF.

This clone was picked up a small number of times. This chain connects TRBV6-5 to TRBJ1-4; D is undetermined. Germline V gives CDR1 MNHEY, CDR2 SVGAGI. The CDR3 is made up of 16 amino acids. With 0 bases removed from V and 0 bases from J, the gap between germline ends came to 8 bases. The DNA of the CDR3 is TGTGCCAGCAGTTACTCGTCCGCTGCAACTAATGAAAAACTGTTTTTT. This translates into CASSYSSAATNEKLFF.

This rearrangement joins TRBV18 to TRBJ1-1; D perhaps matches TRBD1 (5 bases). The CDR3 extends over 13 amino acids. Germline V gene data show CDR1 as KGHSH and CDR2 as LQKENI. V lost 7 bases, J lost 0 bases, and 9 bases lay in between. In DNA, the CDR3 is TGTGCCAGCTTCCTACAGGTGAACACTGAAGCTTTCTTT. Residues: CASFLQVNTEAFF.

The sample holds a few counts of this clone. The chain employs TRBV10-1 and TRBJ2-7; TRBD2 aligns across 8 bases. CDR3 length: 14 residues. Germline V gene sequence: CDR1 WNHNN, CDR2 SYGVQD (reference sequence). With 5 bases clipped from V and 0 bases from J, the junction kept 3 bases outside the gene matches. CDR3 loop: CASSNSGGSYEQYF. The DNA for the CDR3 is TGCGCCAGCAGTAACAGCGGGGGCTCCTACGAGCAGTACTTC.

This rearrangement joins TRBV5-1 to TRBJ2-1; 10 bases fit TRBD2. The V and J ends lost 2 bases and 6 bases, in that order; junction bases with no gene match: 2. The CDR3 is made up of 14 amino acids. CDR1 is SGHRS, CDR2 YFSETQ, per germline. Here the CDR3 reads CASSLAGGPNEQFF. In DNA form, the CDR3 reads TGCGCCAGCAGCTTAGCGGGGGGGCCCAATGAGCAGTTCTTC.

The chain couples TRBV6-1 to TRBJ1-1; D unclear. Germline lookup yields CDR1 MNHNS and CDR2 SASEGT. V was pared by 5 bases and J by 8 bases, with 12 bases between. This CDR3 spans 12 amino acids. In nucleotides, the CDR3 is TGTGCCAGCAGTTCTCCCGGGAACGAAGCTTTCTTT. Translating it yields CASSSPGNEAFF.

The chain combines TRBV5-1 with TRBJ1-3; D uncertain. Deletions cut 0 bases from V and 6 bases from J, with 10 bases between. Germline CDR1 and CDR2: SGHRS and YFSETQ. The CDR3 sequence is 14 residues long. CDR3 sequence: CASSLEPAENTIYF. CDR3 bases: TGCGCCAGCAGCTTGGAACCTGCGGAAAACACCATATATTTT. Full variable domain (rest looked up from reference TRBV5-1 and TRBJ1-3): KAGVTQTPRYLIKTRGQQVTLSCSPISGHRSVSWYQQTPGQGLQFLFEYFSETQRNKGNFPGRFSGRQFSNSRSEMNVSTLELGDSALYLCASSLEPAENTIYFGEGSWLTVV.

V is TRBV28 and J is TRBJ2-7, with D uncertain. The CDR3 has 13 residues. V lost 6 bases and J lost 3, with 12 bases in between. CDR1 and CDR2 from the germline V gene are MDHEN and SYDVKM. For the CDR3, the DNA is TGTGCCAGCAGCCGCGATCTTGACTACGAGCAGTACTTC. Protein: CASSRDLDYEQYF.

The rearrangement joins TRBV7-2 to TRBJ2-3; maybe TRBD2 (6 bases). V shed 1 base and J shed 0 bases, with 11 bases lying between them. Germline CDR1 SGHTA, CDR2 FQGNSA. This CDR3 spans 16 amino acids. For the CDR3, the DNA is TGTGCCAGCAGCTTAGTAGGGAGGTCTAGCACAGATACGCAGTATTTT. This translates into CASSLVGRSSTDTQYF.

There are a few counts of this clone. The rearrangement joins TRBV19 to TRBJ1-2; 10 bases are shared with TRBD1. V gave up 6 bases and J gave up 4 bases; unmatched junction bases: 5. The CDR3 runs 14 residues. Per the germline V gene, CDR1 is LNHDA and CDR2 is SQIVND (reference sequence). For the CDR3, the DNA is TGTGCCAGTAGGGACAGGGGGATAATCTATGGCTACACCTTC. Translation gives CASRDRGIIYGYTF.

This chain uses TRBV6-1 with TRBJ1-1; D unresolved. The V and J ends lost 8 bases and 1 base respectively, with 11 bases between them. The CDR3 sequence is 13 residues long. The germline CDR1 and CDR2 sequences are MNHNS and SASEGT. The CDR3 nucleotides read TGTGCCAGCCGCCTCGGGAGGAACACTGAAGCTTTCTTT. Its protein is CASRLGRNTEAFF.

This sequence joins TRBV9 and TRBJ1-4; no reliable D call. The V gene lost 0 bases and the J gene lost 0 bases, with 9 bases spanning the gap. The CDR3 covers 16 residues. Germline V gene sequence: CDR1 SGDLS, CDR2 YYNGEE. CDR3 sequence (DNA): TGTGCCAGCAGCGTAGAAGGGCTCCCAACTAATGAAAAACTGTTTTTT. This codes for CASSVEGLPTNEKLFF.

The chain couples TRBV29-1 to TRBJ2-1; D gene ambiguous. The CDR3 spans 13 residues. The V gene's germline CDR1 is SQVTM and CDR2 ANQGSEA. The ends were cut back, 4 bases at V and 2 bases at J, with 9 bases in the middle. The CDR3 protein is CSVVGGAYNEQFF. The CDR3 coding sequence is TGCAGCGTTGTGGGCGGAGCCTACAATGAGCAGTTCTTC.

The chain has TRBV18 and TRBJ1-1, with 8 bases lining up with TRBD1. This CDR3 spans 14 amino acids. The V segment lost 3 bases and the J segment 3 bases; nucleotides outside the gene matches: 3. CDR1 is KGHSH, CDR2 LQKENI, per germline. DNA of the CDR3: TGTGCCAGCTCACCCTCGACAGGGGACACTGAAGCTTTCTTT. Encoded protein: CASSPSTGDTEAFF.

The genes are TRBV7-6 and TRBJ1-1; the D gene is possibly TRBD1 (5 bases). CDR1 is SGHVS and CDR2 is FNYEAQ in the germline V gene. V gave up 4 bases and J gave up 1 base, with 7 bases separating them. There are 13 residues in the CDR3. CDR3 in DNA: TGTGCCAGCAGCTCCGACAGGAACACTGAAGCTTTCTTT. This encodes CASSSDRNTEAFF.

The J gene is TRBJ1-3, the V gene TRBV7-2; unclear D gene. Trimming removed 7 bases at V and 0 bases at J, with 4 bases between. Germline loops: CDR1 SGHTA, CDR2 FQGNSA. The CDR3 totals 12 residues. The CDR3 DNA reads TGTGCCAGCACCGACTCTGGAAACACCATATATTTT. This sequence encodes CASTDSGNTIYF.

V and J are TRBV2 and TRBJ2-3; either TRBD1 or TRBD2 may fit D (5 bases each). With 4 bases removed from V and 5 bases from J, the gap between germline ends came to 10 bases. This CDR3 is 13 amino acids long. The germline V gene has CDR1 SNHLY and CDR2 FYNNEI. CDR3: CASSAPGRDTQYF. In DNA, the CDR3 is TGTGCCAGCAGTGCCCCGGGACGAGATACGCAGTATTTT.

V gene TRBV27 combines with J gene TRBJ2-3; 7 nucleotides align to TRBD1. With V trimmed by 5 bases and J by 0 bases, 5 bases remained unmatched. The length of the CDR3 is 15 residues. Germline lookup yields CDR1 MNHEY and CDR2 SMNVEV (reference sequence). The CDR3, as DNA: TGTGCCAGCAGTAAGGAACAGGGGAGCACAGATACGCAGTATTTT. This codes for CASSKEQGSTDTQYF.

This clone was counted once. This chain links TRBV21-1 with TRBJ2-2; the table's D gene call, TRBD1, was not cross checked with the DNA. TRBV21-1 counts as a pseudogene. The CDR3 runs 16 residues. The CDR3 loop is CASSKGGQGGTGELFF. The DNA for the CDR3 is TGTGCCAGCAGCAAGGGGGGACAGGGCGGCACCGGGGAGCTGTTTTTT.

The rearrangement joins TRBV28 to TRBJ1-2; D is unclear. The CDR3 extends over 14 amino acids. CDR1 MDHEN and CDR2 SYDVKM come from the germline V gene. Trimming stripped 6 bases from V and 3 bases from J, with 14 bases between. The CDR3 reads CASSHQNFDYGYTF. CDR3 nucleotides: TGTGCCAGCAGCCATCAGAACTTTGACTATGGCTACACCTTC.

The gene calls are TRBV5-6 and TRBJ2-3; D may match TRBD1 or TRBD2 (5 bases each). This CDR3 is 14 amino acids long. V dropped 2 bases and J dropped 5 bases, with 12 bases sitting between them. Germline V gives CDR1 SGHDT, CDR2 YYEEEE. Here the CDR3 reads CASSFGTLVDTQYF. The CDR3 DNA is TGTGCCAGCAGCTTCGGGACCCTAGTAGATACGCAGTATTTT. The variable domain in full, with the rest retrieved from reference TRBV5-6 and TRBJ2-3, is DAGVTQSPTHLIKTRGQQVTLRCSPKSGHDTVSWYQQALGQGPQFIFQYYEEEERQRGNFPDRFSGHQFPNYSSELNVNALLLGDSALYLCASSFGTLVDTQYFGPGTRLTVL.

The chain has TRBV7-2 and TRBJ1-3; D not certain. V was clipped by 3 bases and J by 2 bases, with 5 bases between them. The CDR3 has 13 amino acids. Germline lookup yields CDR1 SGHTA and CDR2 FQGNSA. The CDR3 DNA sequence: TGTGCCAGCAGCTTTGACGCTGGAAACACCATATATTTT. Residues: CASSFDAGNTIYF.

The chain is built from TRBV7-2 and TRBJ2-1, with D possibly being TRBD2 (6 bases). The CDR3 extends over 16 amino acids. V gave up 1 base and J gave up 8 bases, with 18 bases separating them. Germline V CDR1 and CDR2: SGHTA, FQGNSA. The CDR3 sequence is CASSLEAGYLVDEQFF. For the CDR3, the DNA is TGTGCCAGCAGCTTAGAGGCGGGATATCTGGTGGATGAGCAGTTCTTC.